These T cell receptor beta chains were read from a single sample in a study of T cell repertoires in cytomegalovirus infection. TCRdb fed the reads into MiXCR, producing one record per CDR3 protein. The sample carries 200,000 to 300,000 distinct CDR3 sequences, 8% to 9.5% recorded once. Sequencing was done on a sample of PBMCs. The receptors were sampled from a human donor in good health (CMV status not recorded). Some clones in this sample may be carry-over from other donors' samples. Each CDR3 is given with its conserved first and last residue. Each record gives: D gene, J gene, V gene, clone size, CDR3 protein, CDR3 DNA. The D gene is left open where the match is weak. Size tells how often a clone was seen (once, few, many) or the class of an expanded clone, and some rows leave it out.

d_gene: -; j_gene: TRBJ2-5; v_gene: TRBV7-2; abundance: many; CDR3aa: CASSPRPGARETQYF; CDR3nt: TGTGCCAGCAGCCCACGGCCCGGGGCTCGGGAGACCCAGTACTTC
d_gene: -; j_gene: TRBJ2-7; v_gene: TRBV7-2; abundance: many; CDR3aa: CASSPLARTYEQYF; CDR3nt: TGTGCCAGCAGTCCGCTAGCCCGAACCTACGAGCAGTACTTC
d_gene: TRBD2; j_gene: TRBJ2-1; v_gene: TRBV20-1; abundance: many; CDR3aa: CSAATSLAGEGKQFF; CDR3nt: TGCAGTGCCGCCACGAGTCTAGCGGGAGAGGGGAAGCAGTTCTTC
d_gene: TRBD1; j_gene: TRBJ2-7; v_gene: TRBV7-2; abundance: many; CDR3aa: CASSLQGMSSYEQYF; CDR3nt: TGTGCCAGCAGCCTACAGGGGATGAGCTCCTACGAGCAGTACTTC
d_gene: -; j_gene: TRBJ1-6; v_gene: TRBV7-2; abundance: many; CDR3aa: CASSQPRVIYNSPLHF; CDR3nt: TGTGCCAGCAGCCAACCAAGGGTAATTTATAATTCACCCCTCCACTTT
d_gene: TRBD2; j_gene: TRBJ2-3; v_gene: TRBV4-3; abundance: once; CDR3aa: CASSQDLAGDDTQYF; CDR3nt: TGCGCCAGCAGCCAAGATCTCGCGGGGGACGATACGCAGTATTTT
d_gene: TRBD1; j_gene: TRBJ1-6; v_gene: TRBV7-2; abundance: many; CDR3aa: CASSLGQGEYSPLHF; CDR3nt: TGTGCCAGCAGCCTCGGACAGGGTGAATATTCACCCCTCCACTTT
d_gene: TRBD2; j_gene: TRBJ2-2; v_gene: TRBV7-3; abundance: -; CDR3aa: CASSLTPGGTNTGELFF; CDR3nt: TGTGCCAGCAGCTTAACCCCGGGGGGAACTAACACCGGGGAGCTGTTTTTT
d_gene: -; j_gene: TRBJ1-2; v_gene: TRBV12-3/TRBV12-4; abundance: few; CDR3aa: CASSWTALRGGYTF; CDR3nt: TGTGCCAGCAGCTGGACAGCCTTGAGGGGTGGCTACACCTTC
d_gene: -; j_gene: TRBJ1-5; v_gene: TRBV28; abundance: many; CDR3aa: CAASTGVSNQPQHF; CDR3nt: TGTGCCGCCTCAACCGGGGTTAGCAATCAGCCCCAGCATTTT
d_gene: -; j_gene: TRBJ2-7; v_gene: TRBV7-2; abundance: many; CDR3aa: CASSPLARPPYEQYF; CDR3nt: TGTGCCAGCAGCCCTTTGGCCCGGCCTCCCTACGAGCAGTACTTC
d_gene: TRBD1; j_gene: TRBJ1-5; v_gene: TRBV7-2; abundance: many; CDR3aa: CASSHRTGDQPQHF; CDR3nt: TGTGCCAGCAGCCACCGGACAGGGGATCAGCCCCAGCATTTT
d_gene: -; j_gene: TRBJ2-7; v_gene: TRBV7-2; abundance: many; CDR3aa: CASRLDGYEQYF; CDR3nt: TGTGCCAGCAGGCTAGACGGCTACGAGCAGTACTTC
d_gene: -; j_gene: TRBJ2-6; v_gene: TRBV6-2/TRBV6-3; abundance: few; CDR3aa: CASSYSDSGANVLTF; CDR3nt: TGTGCCAGCAGTTACTCCGACTCTGGGGCCAACGTCCTGACTTTC
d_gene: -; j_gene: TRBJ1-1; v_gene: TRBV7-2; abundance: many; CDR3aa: CASSLDDGRPAFF; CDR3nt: TGTGCCAGCAGCTTAGATGATGGACGCCCAGCTTTCTTT
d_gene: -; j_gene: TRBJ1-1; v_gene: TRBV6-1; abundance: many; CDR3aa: CASNTGTTNTEAFF; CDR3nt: TGTGCCAGCAATACCGGGACAACGAACACTGAAGCTTTCTTT
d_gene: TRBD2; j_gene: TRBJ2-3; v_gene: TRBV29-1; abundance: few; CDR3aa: CSVLPGAGETDTQYF; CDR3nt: TGCAGCGTCCTCCCCGGAGCGGGGGAGACAGATACGCAGTATTTT
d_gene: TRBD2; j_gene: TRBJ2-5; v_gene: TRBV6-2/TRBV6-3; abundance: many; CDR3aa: CASSYGSGGYQETQYF; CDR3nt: TGTGCCAGCAGTTACGGTAGCGGGGGATACCAAGAGACCCAGTACTTC
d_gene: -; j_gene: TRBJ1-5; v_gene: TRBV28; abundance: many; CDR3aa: CASRSPRRGGYQPQHF; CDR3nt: TGTGCCAGCAGGTCCCCCCGGCGGGGAGGGTATCAGCCCCAGCATTTT
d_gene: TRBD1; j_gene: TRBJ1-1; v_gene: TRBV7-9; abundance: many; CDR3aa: CASSLTGVGDTEAFF; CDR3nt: TGTGCCAGCAGCTTGACAGGGGTAGGAGACACTGAAGCTTTCTTT
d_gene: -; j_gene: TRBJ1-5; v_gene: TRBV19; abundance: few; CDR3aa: CASAPGVVSNQPQHF; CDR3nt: TGTGCCAGTGCTCCGGGGGTAGTTAGCAATCAGCCCCAGCATTTT
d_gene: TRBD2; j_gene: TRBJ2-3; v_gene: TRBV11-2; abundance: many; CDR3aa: CASSPGWLADNTDTQYF; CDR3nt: TGTGCCAGCAGCCCAGGGTGGCTAGCGGACAACACAGATACGCAGTATTTT
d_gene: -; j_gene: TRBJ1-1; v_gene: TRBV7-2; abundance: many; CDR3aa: CASSADYTEAFF; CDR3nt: TGTGCCAGCAGCGCAGACTACACTGAAGCTTTCTTT
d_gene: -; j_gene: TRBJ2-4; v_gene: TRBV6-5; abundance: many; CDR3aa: CASSYSSEGWDIQYF; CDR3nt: TGTGCCAGCAGTTACTCGAGTGAGGGCTGGGACATTCAGTACTTC
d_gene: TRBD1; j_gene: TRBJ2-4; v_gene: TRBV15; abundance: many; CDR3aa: CATSRTRGLEKNIQYF; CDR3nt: TGTGCCACCAGCAGAACCAGGGGGCTGGAGAAAAACATTCAGTACTTC
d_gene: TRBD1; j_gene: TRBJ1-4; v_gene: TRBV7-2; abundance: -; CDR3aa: CASSLRGTGATNEKLFF; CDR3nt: TGTGCCAGCAGCTTAAGAGGGACAGGGGCAACTAATGAAAAACTGTTTTTT
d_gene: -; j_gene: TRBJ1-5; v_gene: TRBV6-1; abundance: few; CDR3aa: CASRKEGSGPQHF; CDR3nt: TGTGCCAGCAGAAAGGAAGGGTCGGGGCCCCAGCATTTT
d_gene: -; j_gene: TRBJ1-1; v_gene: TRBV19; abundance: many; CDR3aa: CASSISGTRGSTEAFF; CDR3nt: TGTGCCAGTAGTATTAGTGGGACCCGGGGTTCCACTGAAGCTTTCTTT